Following are 3 T cell receptor beta chains from one sample sequenced in a study of blood T cell repertoires in COVID-19. Generated by immunoSEQ multiplex PCR, the TCRdb table keeps only in-frame clones and is missing some. The table records roughly 250,000 clones, around 85% of them present only once. The sequenced sample consisted of PBMCs or T cells enriched from blood (not recorded which). The source is a woman aged 25 to 39 who had recovered from COVID-19.

The rearrangement links TRBV20-1 to TRBJ2-1; D may be TRBD1 (6 bases). Germline V CDR1 and CDR2: DFQATT, SNEGSKA (reference sequence). Trimming removed 5 bases from V and 9 bases from J, with 11 bases in between. The CDR3 is 11 residues long. The CDR3 DNA follows: TGCAGTGCTCTTAGGGGGATTGAGCAGTTCTTC. Amino acids: CSALRGIEQFF.

This chain connects TRBV3-1 (or the pseudogene TRBV3-2) to TRBJ1-1; 7 nucleotides line up with TRBD1. This CDR3 is 14 amino acids long. The germline V gene encodes CDR1 LGHDT and CDR2 YNNKEL (reference sequence). Losses at the gene ends were 8 bases for V and 4 bases for J; bases not matched to a gene: 10. The CDR3 bases are TGTGCCAGCCTTACAACAGGGGAAAGCACTGAAGCTTTCTTT. This gives the protein CASLTTGESTEAFF.

This sequence joins TRBV6-2 or TRBV6-3 and TRBJ1-6, with a weak D call TRBD1 (5 bases). V was pared by 6 bases and J by 7 bases, with 16 bases between. The length of the CDR3 is 15 residues. The germline gives CDR1 MNHEY, CDR2 SVGEGT. In nucleotides, the CDR3 is TGTGCCAGCAGCTCCCGGGCAGGGCCAAATTCACCCCTCCACTTT. It encodes CASSSRAGPNSPLHF.